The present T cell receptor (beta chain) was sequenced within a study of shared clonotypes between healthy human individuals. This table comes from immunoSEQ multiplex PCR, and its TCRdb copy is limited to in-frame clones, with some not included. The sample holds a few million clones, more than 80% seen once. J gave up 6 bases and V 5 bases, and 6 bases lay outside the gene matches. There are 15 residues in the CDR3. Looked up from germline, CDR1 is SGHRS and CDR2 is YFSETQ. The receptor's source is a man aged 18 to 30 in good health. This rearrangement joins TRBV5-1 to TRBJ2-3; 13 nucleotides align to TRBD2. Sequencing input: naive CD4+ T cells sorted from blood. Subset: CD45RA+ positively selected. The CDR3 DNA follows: TGCGCCAGCAGGTCACTAGCGGGAGGGCCCGATACGCAGTATTTT. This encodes CASRSLAGGPDTQYF.